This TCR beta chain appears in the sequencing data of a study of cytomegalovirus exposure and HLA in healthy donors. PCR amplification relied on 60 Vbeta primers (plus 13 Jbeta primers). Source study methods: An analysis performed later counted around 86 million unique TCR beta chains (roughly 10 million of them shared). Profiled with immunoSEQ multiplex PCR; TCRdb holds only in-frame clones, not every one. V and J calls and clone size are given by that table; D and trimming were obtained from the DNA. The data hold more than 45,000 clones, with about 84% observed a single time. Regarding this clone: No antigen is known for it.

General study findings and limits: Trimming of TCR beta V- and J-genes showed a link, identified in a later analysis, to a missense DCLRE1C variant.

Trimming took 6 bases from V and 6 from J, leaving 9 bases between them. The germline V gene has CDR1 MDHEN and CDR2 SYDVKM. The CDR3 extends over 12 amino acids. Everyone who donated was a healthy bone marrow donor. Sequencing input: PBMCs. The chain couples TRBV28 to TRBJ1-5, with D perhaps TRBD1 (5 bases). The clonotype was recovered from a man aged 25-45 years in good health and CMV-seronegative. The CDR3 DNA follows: TGTGCCAGCAGCTCAGGGATTCAGCCCCAGCATTTT. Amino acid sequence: CASSSGIQPQHF.